This entry is about one TCR beta chain. The CDR3 sequence is 14 residues long. Germline V gene sequence: CDR1 MDHEN, CDR2 SYDVKM. Trimming pared 3 bases from V and 6 bases from J, leaving 9 bases between. The data belong to a study of blood T cell repertoires in COVID-19. Study-level background: Sites in the United States, Italy and Spain provided acute and convalescent COVID-19 samples. PBMCs, B-cell-depleted T cells, or T cells provided the cDNA or gDNA that made up the material.

Clones were read by immunoSEQ multiplex PCR, and TCRdb kept only the in-frame ones, dropping some. Altogether 100,000 or so clones are present, 90% to 95% being singletons, with the ten largest covering roughly 0.99%. The chain uses TRBV28 and TRBJ1-6; no clear D. The clonotype comes from a man aged 55 to 69 with acute or convalescent COVID-19. Sequencing was done on a sample of peripheral blood. CDR3 in DNA: TGTGCCAGCAGTTTGAGGCTGTTTAATTCACCCCTCCACTTT. Translated, it gives CASSLRLFNSPLHF.